The present T cell receptor beta chain was sequenced within a study of long-term antiretroviral therapy in people with HIV. Details on this clone: Antigen: not known.

The study, taken as a whole, reports: Whichever time point was examined, clones expanded before ART dominated the repertoire. After ART, diversity increased yet remained lower than transplant donor controls. Sampling of blood ran from the mid-2000s to the late 2010s, and older ART regimens were possibly in use. HIV repertoires had narrower CDR3 length ranges than controls.

The assay, immunoSEQ v3.0, was run at survey level. Produced via immunoSEQ multiplex PCR; TCRdb's table is partial and in-frame only. The table has roughly 19,000 clones, 80% to 90% seen once. V was cut by 6 bases and J by 0 bases, with 8 bases left in between. CDR1 is MNHEY, CDR2 SVGAGI, per germline. The CDR3 contains 14 residues. The clonotype originates from a woman aged 18-29 years with HIV. V is TRBV6-5 and J is TRBJ2-2, with D uncertain. Sequences were derived from unsorted PBMCs, sampled 0.6 years after starting antiretroviral therapy. CDR3 nucleotides: TGTGCCAGCAGAACGACTCCGAACACCGGGGAGCTGTTTTTT. As protein: CASRTTPNTGELFF.